A single sample is the source of the 23 T cell receptor beta chains below, sequenced in a study of human T cells and chemical hapten exposure. TCRdb independently ran MiXCR on the RACE reads; one entry per CDR3 protein. The sample has 100,000 to 150,000 distinct CDR3 sequences, 13% seen once. Time point of the sample: pre-sensitization, week 0. Treatment defined: therapeutic diphenylcyclopropenone sensitization with weekly scalp DPC. The specimen was whole blood, collected in connection with sensitization to the hapten diphenylcyclopropenone (DPC). The receptors here all came from a woman aged 18-30 years with alopecia areata. Some clones in this sample may be carry-over from other donors' samples.

The rearrangement joins TRBV18 to TRBJ2-2; TRBD2 matches at 12 bases. The V and J ends lost 3 bases and 3 bases, in that order; junction bases with no gene match: 5. The germline CDR1 and CDR2 sequences are KGHSH and LQKENI. The CDR3 has 17 residues. The CDR3 DNA reads TGTGCCAGCTCACCTTGGACTAGCGGGGTATACACCGGGGAGCTGTTTTTT. It specifies CASSPWTSGVYTGELFF. The variable domain in full, completed from reference TRBV18 and TRBJ2-2, reads NAGVMQNPRHLVRRRGQEARLRCSPMKGHSHVYWYRQLPEEGLKFMVYLQKENIIDESGMPKERFSAEFPKEGPSILRIQQVVRGDSAAYFCASSPWTSGVYTGELFFGEGSRLTVL.

V and J are TRBV6-2 or TRBV6-3 and TRBJ1-1; D not certain. There are 11 residues in the CDR3. Germline-derived CDR1 and CDR2 are MNHEY and SVGEGT. Trimming cost V 5 bases and J 6 bases, with 7 bases left between them. CDR3 sequence reads: CASSNTAEAFF. The CDR3 DNA reads TGTGCCAGCAGTAACACCGCTGAAGCTTTCTTT.

This clonotype was seen more than once but under ten times. V usage is TRBV5-4 and J usage is TRBJ2-3, with a weak D call TRBD2 (6 bases). CDR3 size: 16 residues. V gave up 1 base and J gave up 0 bases, with 12 bases separating them. The germline CDR1 and CDR2 sequences are SGHNT and YYREEE (reference sequence). The DNA for the CDR3 is TGTGCCAGCAGCTTGAGTCCAGGGACTAGCACAGATACGCAGTATTTT. Its protein is CASSLSPGTSTDTQYF.

V and J are TRBV2 and TRBJ2-2; TRBD1 aligns across 8 bases. This CDR3 has 15 residues. Germline CDR1 and CDR2: SNHLY and FYNNEI. Losses at the gene ends were 6 bases for V and 0 bases for J; bases not matched to a gene: 3. The CDR3 sequence is CASSSDRANTGELFF. The CDR3 DNA sequence: TGTGCCAGCAGCTCGGACAGGGCGAACACCGGGGAGCTGTTTTTT.

The chain employs TRBV28 and TRBJ2-2; 7 bases fit TRBD1. Germline loops: CDR1 MDHEN, CDR2 SYDVKM. Trimming took 4 bases from V and 3 from J; bases not matched to a gene: 5. This CDR3 has 15 amino acids. This chain's CDR3 is CASSSRQGDTGELFF. The DNA for the CDR3 is TGTGCCAGCAGTTCAAGACAGGGTGACACCGGGGAGCTGTTTTTT.

The chain couples TRBV3-1 to TRBJ2-1, with TRBD2 as a possible D gene (7 bases). V lost 3 bases and J lost 4, with 19 bases in between. There are 17 residues in the CDR3. CDR1 is LGHDT and CDR2 is YNNKEL in the germline V gene (reference sequence). As DNA, the CDR3 is TGTGCCAGCAGCCATCTCTCGGGGGGCGGACGTTACAATGAGCAGTTCTTC. Translation gives CASSHLSGGGRYNEQFF.

Only a few counts were recorded for this clonotype. The chain is built from TRBV5-1 and TRBJ2-3; 10 positions match TRBD2. Germline V gene data show CDR1 as SGHRS and CDR2 as YFSETQ. V was pared by 7 bases and J by 0 bases, with 5 bases of the junction left unmatched. The CDR3 loop spans 15 amino acids. The CDR3 reads CASGTSGVSTDTQYF. The CDR3, as DNA: TGCGCCAGCGGCACTAGCGGGGTTAGCACAGATACGCAGTATTTT.

The genes are TRBV5-8 and TRBJ2-1; 14 bases match TRBD2. This CDR3 is 15 amino acids long. V lost 4 bases to trimming and J lost 9 bases; unmatched junction nucleotides: 6. In germline, CDR1 is SGHTS, CDR2 YDEGEE. CDR3 bases: TGTGCCAGCAGCAACGGACTAGCGGGGGGTGCTGAGCAGTTCTTC. It encodes CASSNGLAGGAEQFF. Complete variable domain (other parts from reference TRBV5-8 and TRBJ2-1): EAGVTQSPTHLIKTRGQQATLRCSPISGHTSVYWYQQALGLGLQFLLWYDEGEERNRGNFPPRFSGRQFPNYSSELNVNALELEDSALYLCASSNGLAGGAEQFFGPGTRLTVL.

This clonotype was recorded at least ten times. V and J are TRBV11-2 and TRBJ1-1; a weak D match, TRBD1 (5 bases). CDR1 and CDR2 from the germline V gene are SGHAT and FQNNGV. This CDR3 has 15 residues. V lost 6 bases, J lost 0 bases, and 14 bases lay in between. For the CDR3, the DNA is TGTGCCAGCAGTAACCTGGGGGGTATGAACACTGAAGCTTTCTTT. Translating gives CASSNLGGMNTEAFF.

This clonotype appeared a few times. The chain combines TRBV6-5 with TRBJ2-3; 8 bases match TRBD1. Trimming at V came to 6 bases and at J to 4 bases, leaving 9 bases not matched to a gene. Germline CDR1 and CDR2: MNHEY and SVGAGI. This CDR3 is built from 15 residues. CDR3: CASSRQGTLADTQYF. Written as DNA, the CDR3 is TGTGCCAGCAGCCGACAGGGGACTCTAGCAGATACGCAGTATTTT.

A note on this clonotype: A much more abundant neighbour one base away suggests this may be a read error. The gene calls are TRBV5-4 and TRBJ2-2; D call uncertain. Between the trimmed V and J ends, which lost 4 bases and 1 base, there was a span of 11 bases. In germline, CDR1 is SGHNT, CDR2 YYREEE (reference sequence). The CDR3 runs to 15 residues. DNA of the CDR3: TGTGCCAGCAGCGTCAGGCCCCTGAACACCGGGGAGCTGTTTTTT. Its translation is CASSVRPLNTGELFF.

This clonotype occurred a few times. This chain joins TRBV9 and TRBJ1-6, with D unclear. Germline lookup yields CDR1 SGDLS and CDR2 YYNGEE. Trimming left V 0 bases short and J 7 bases short, with 8 bases between. The CDR3 extends over 14 amino acids. The CDR3 loop reads CASSVEQKNSPLHF. CDR3 nucleotides: TGTGCCAGCAGCGTAGAACAGAAAAATTCACCCCTCCACTTT.

Many counts were recorded for this clonotype. The chain uses TRBV20-1 and TRBJ1-2; 10 bases are shared with TRBD1. V trimming: 3 bases; J trimming: 5 bases; junction bases outside the gene matches: 9. This CDR3 has 15 amino acids. Germline V gene lookup returns CDR1 DFQATT and CDR2 SNEGSKA (reference sequence). The CDR3 nucleotides read TGCAGTGCTAGCACAAGACAGGGGGCGCGATATGGCTACACCTTC. It translates to CSASTRQGARYGYTF.

This clonotype was seen repeatedly, ten times or more. V and J are TRBV7-6 and TRBJ2-3; 10 bases fit TRBD1. CDR1 and CDR2 from the germline V gene are SGHVS and FNYEAQ. The CDR3 is 16 residues long. After removal of 2 bases from V and 4 bases from J, the junction contained 6 bases not matched to a gene. The CDR3 sequence: CASSLSGTGVADTQYF. The CDR3 DNA reads TGTGCCAGCAGCTTATCCGGGACAGGGGTTGCAGATACGCAGTATTTT.

J is TRBJ2-3 and V is TRBV7-9; D call uncertain. Trimming took 0 bases from V and 6 from J, leaving 10 bases between them. The CDR3 sequence is 14 residues long. Germline assignment: CDR1 SEHNR and CDR2 FQNEAQ (reference sequence). This chain's CDR3 is CASSLAGFVDTQYF. DNA of the CDR3: TGTGCCAGCAGCTTAGCCGGGTTCGTGGATACGCAGTATTTT.

This clonotype was seen at least ten times. The chain links TRBV7-6 to TRBJ2-1; D call uncertain. Per germline, CDR1 SGHVS and CDR2 FNYEAQ. Trimming stripped 0 bases from V and 6 bases from J, with 6 bases between. The CDR3 sequence is 13 residues long. CDR3 coding DNA: TGTGCCAGCAGCTTAGCGGTGGGCAATGAGCAGTTCTTC. Protein: CASSLAVGNEQFF. The whole variable domain, remainder taken from reference TRBV7-6 and TRBJ2-1, is GAGVSQSPRYKVTKRGQDVALRCDPISGHVSLYWYRQALGQGPEFLTYFNYEAQQDKSGLPNDRFSAERPEGSISTLTIQRTEQRDSAMYRCASSLAVGNEQFFGPGTRLTVL.

In this sample, this clonotype turned up a few times. The rearrangement joins TRBV3-1 to TRBJ2-3; the D gene is possibly TRBD1 (5 bases). The V gene lost 3 bases and the J gene lost 8 bases, with 15 bases spanning the gap. Germline V CDR1 and CDR2: LGHDT, YNNKEL (reference sequence). The CDR3 consists of 14 residues. Here the CDR3 reads CASSQEWGIGTQYF. DNA of the CDR3: TGTGCCAGCAGCCAGGAATGGGGCATCGGTACGCAGTATTTT.

The V call is TRBV29-1, the J call TRBJ2-5; a possible D gene is TRBD1 (5 bases). V was shortened by 4 bases and J by 1 base, with 7 bases between the two germline ends. Germline V gene data show CDR1 as SQVTM and CDR2 as ANQGSEA. This CDR3 region has 12 residues. CDR3 DNA: TGCAGCGTTGGACAGACCCAAGAGACCCAGTACTTC. As protein: CSVGQTQETQYF.

This clonotype occurred many times. The chain combines TRBV12-3 or TRBV12-4 with TRBJ1-4, with 8 positions matching TRBD1. J was trimmed by 6 bases and V by 6 bases; bases with no gene match: 9. The CDR3 loop spans 15 amino acids. The CDR3 loop reads CASRYGQGADEKLFF. CDR3 nucleotides: TGTGCCAGCAGGTACGGACAGGGCGCCGATGAAAAACTGTTTTTT.

This clonotype has just a few counts. The V call is TRBV4-3, the J call TRBJ2-3; D remains unclear. The V end lost 0 bases, the J end lost 4 bases, and 14 bases lay between the germline ends. The CDR3 covers 16 residues. CDR1 and CDR2 from the germline V gene are LGHNA and YSLEER. CDR3 sequence (DNA): TGCGCCAGCAGCCAAGACCTGTTTCGGGCCGCAGATACGCAGTATTTT. Translation: CASSQDLFRAADTQYF.

This clonotype was seen a handful of times. The genes are TRBV7-9 and TRBJ2-6, with D tentatively TRBD1 (5 bases). This CDR3 region has 17 residues. Germline CDR1 SEHNR, CDR2 FQNEAQ (reference sequence). The V gene lost 5 bases and the J gene lost 0 bases, with 14 bases spanning the gap. CDR3 DNA sequence: TGTGCCAGCAGCCCCTATCCAGGGTCCTCTGGGGCCAACGTCCTGACTTTC. Protein product: CASSPYPGSSGANVLTF.

This clonotype was seen many times. The CDR3 DNA is TGTGCCAGCAGCTCCGTAGCTATTGCAGATACGCAGTATTTT. Translating it yields CASSSVAIADTQYF. The chain links TRBV11-2 to TRBJ2-3; D is uncertain. The germline V gene has CDR1 SGHAT and CDR2 FQNNGV. The CDR3 length is 14 residues. Trimming took off 4 bases at V and 4 bases at J, with 12 bases between the two ends.

CDR3 amino acids: CASSLRIGQTRVGELFF. CDR3 DNA: TGCGCCAGCAGCCTTCGTATTGGGCAGACAAGGGTCGGGGAGCTGTTTTTT. This sequence joins TRBV4-3 and TRBJ2-2; no clear D gene. The length of the CDR3 is 17 residues. Trimming pared 4 bases from V and 7 bases from J, leaving 22 bases between. The germline V gene encodes CDR1 LGHNA and CDR2 YSLEER.